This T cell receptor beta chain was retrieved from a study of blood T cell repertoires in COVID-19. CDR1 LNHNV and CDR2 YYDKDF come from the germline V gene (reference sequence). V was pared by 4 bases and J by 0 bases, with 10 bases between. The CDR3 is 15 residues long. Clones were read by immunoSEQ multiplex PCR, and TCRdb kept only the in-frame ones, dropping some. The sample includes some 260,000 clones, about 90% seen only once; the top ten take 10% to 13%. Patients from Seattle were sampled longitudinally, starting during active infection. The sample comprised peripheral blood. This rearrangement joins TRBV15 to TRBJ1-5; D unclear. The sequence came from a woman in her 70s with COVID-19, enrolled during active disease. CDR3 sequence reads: CATSTSGNSNQPQHF. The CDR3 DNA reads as TGTGCCACCAGCACTTCAGGTAATAGCAATCAGCCCCAGCATTTT.